The 23 T cell receptor beta chains below were found in one sample sequenced in a study of response to subunit inactivated influenza vaccine. TCRdb independently ran MiXCR on the RT-PCR reads; one entry per CDR3 protein. The table has roughly 180,000 distinct CDR3 sequences, around a tenth seen once. The sequencing used non-naive T cells sorted from PBMCs, collected on the day of vaccination. Source of these receptors: a man between 45 and 60 years old who received an inactivated influenza vaccine.

This clonotype was detected ten times or more. The chain is built from TRBV7-9 and TRBJ2-1; D is possibly TRBD1 or TRBD2 (5 bases each). This CDR3 is built from 15 residues. Trimming took off 5 bases at V and 0 bases at J, with 11 bases between the two ends. The germline gives CDR1 SEHNR, CDR2 FQNEAQ (reference sequence). In nucleotides, the CDR3 is TGTGCCAGCAGCCCGGGACGTAGCTCCTACAATGAGCAGTTCTTC. Residues: CASSPGRSSYNEQFF.

The CDR3 region has the DNA TGTGCCACCAGCGGAGGAAGGCAGGGATTAAAGTACGAGCAGTACTTC. This gives the protein CATSGGRQGLKYEQYF. The chain combines TRBV15 with TRBJ2-7; D may be TRBD1 or TRBD2 (5 bases each). Germline values: CDR1 LNHNV, CDR2 YYDKDF (reference sequence). This CDR3 contains 16 residues. With 5 bases removed from V and 4 bases from J, the gap between germline ends came to 21 bases.

Many counts were recorded for this clonotype. The chain uses TRBV12-3 or TRBV12-4 and TRBJ2-3; D unresolved. The length of the CDR3 is 14 residues. V gave up 2 bases and J gave up 6 bases, with 12 bases separating them. The CDR3 here is CASSLSTSRDTQYF. The CDR3 coding sequence is TGTGCCAGCAGTTTATCGACCAGCAGGGATACGCAGTATTTT.

There are many counts of this clonotype. The chain links TRBV25-1 to TRBJ2-5; TRBD1 matches at 7 bases. Germline V lookup: CDR1 MGHDK, CDR2 SYGVNS. The CDR3 is made up of 13 amino acids. J gave up 5 bases and V 4 bases, and 4 bases lay outside the gene matches. This chain's CDR3 is CASSGQGLETQYF. CDR3 DNA: TGTGCCAGCAGTGGACAGGGTTTGGAGACCCAGTACTTC.

V is TRBV5-6 and J is TRBJ2-2, with 8 bases fitting TRBD2. The V and J ends lost 1 base and 5 bases, in that order; junction bases with no gene match: 7. The CDR3 is 16 amino acids. Germline V gene sequence: CDR1 SGHDT, CDR2 YYEEEE. CDR3 nucleotides: TGTGCCAGCAGCTTGAGCCGGGGGGGACGTACCGGGGAGCTGTTTTTT. This sequence encodes CASSLSRGGRTGELFF.

The chain uses TRBV25-1 and TRBJ2-1; D perhaps matches TRBD1 (6 bases). Germline CDR1 and CDR2: MGHDK and SYGVNS. V lost 4 bases to trimming and J lost 10 bases, with 8 bases between them. This CDR3 region has 11 residues. CDR3 residues: CASSAGTEQFF. Here the CDR3 DNA reads TGTGCCAGCAGTGCAGGGACAGAGCAGTTCTTC.

The chain joins TRBV20-1 to TRBJ1-1; no clear D. V lost 2 bases and J 1 base, leaving 8 bases between the germline ends. Per germline, CDR1 DFQATT and CDR2 SNEGSKA (reference sequence). The CDR3 is 13 residues long. The CDR3 nucleotides are TGCAGTGCTAGAAGGCAACAGAACACTGAAGCTTTCTTT. Protein sequence: CSARRQQNTEAFF.

As regards this clonotype: A much larger clone sits a single nucleotide away, making a read error possible. The V gene is TRBV28, the J gene TRBJ2-4; D is tentatively TRBD1 or TRBD2 (5 bases each). The CDR3 is 14 amino acids. Germline CDR1 and CDR2: MDHEN and SYDVKM. CDR3 protein: CASSPGTRGNNQYF. The CDR3, as DNA: TGTGCCAGCAGCCCCGGGACCCGAGGGAACAATCAGTACTTC.

This clonotype was counted many times. The rearrangement links TRBV10-1 to TRBJ2-5; weak D call: TRBD2 (6 bases). Per the germline V gene, CDR1 is WNHNN and CDR2 is SYGVQD (reference sequence). V dropped 4 bases and J dropped 4 bases, with 10 bases sitting between them. This CDR3 comprises 13 residues. The CDR3, as DNA: TGCGCCAGCAGTGTGACTAGGGGAGAGACCCAGTACTTC. Protein sequence: CASSVTRGETQYF.

In its sample, this clonotype was seen many times. The chain employs TRBV28 and TRBJ1-4; possibly TRBD1 for D (6 bases). The V end lost 4 bases, the J end lost 3 bases, and 12 bases lay between the germline ends. The CDR3 contains 15 residues. Germline V lookup: CDR1 MDHEN, CDR2 SYDVKM. CDR3 DNA: TGTGCCAGCAGTTCTGCAGGGGAGGCTAATGAAAAACTGTTTTTT. Translated: CASSSAGEANEKLFF.

This clonotype occurred many times. The V and J genes are TRBV4-3 and TRBJ1-5; D might be TRBD1 (6 bases). The CDR3 covers 16 residues. From germline, CDR1 is LGHNA and CDR2 YSLEER. V lost 1 base and J lost 2, with 12 bases in between. This CDR3 reads CASSQGTGTGNQPQHF. CDR3 coding DNA: TGCGCCAGCAGCCAAGGCACAGGGACGGGCAATCAGCCCCAGCATTTT.

This clonotype was seen a few times. The CDR3 region has the DNA TGTGCCACCTCGAGCGGGAGGGCCGCCGGGGAGCTGTTTTTT. Its protein is CATSSGRAAGELFF. This chain uses TRBV27 with TRBJ2-2; 10 bases agree with TRBD2. From germline, CDR1 is MNHEY and CDR2 SMNVEV (reference sequence). The CDR3 runs to 14 residues. V lost 10 bases to trimming and J lost 6 bases; unmatched junction nucleotides: 8.

This chain links TRBV10-3 with TRBJ2-7; 10 bases line up with TRBD1. The CDR3 loop spans 14 amino acids. V trimming: 10 bases; J trimming: 3 bases; junction bases outside the gene matches: 9. Germline-derived CDR1 and CDR2 are ENHRY and SYGVKD. CDR3 nucleotide sequence: TGTGCCAGCTCTCGGGGGACAGGGGTCTACGAGCAGTACTTC. Its protein is CASSRGTGVYEQYF.

This clonotype has only a few counts. J is TRBJ2-7 and V is TRBV30, with TRBD1 identical over 7 bases. This CDR3 region has 13 residues. The V gene end was trimmed by 5 bases and the J gene end by 6 bases; junction bases not matched to a gene: 10. CDR1 is GTSNPN, CDR2 SVGIG, per germline (reference sequence). In DNA form, the CDR3 reads TGTGCCTGGGATCGGGACAGTAATTCCGAGCAGTACTTC. Translating it yields CAWDRDSNSEQYF.

The genes are TRBV20-1 and TRBJ2-7; no firm D call. Germline lookup yields CDR1 DFQATT and CDR2 SNEGSKA (reference sequence). The CDR3 contains 13 residues. Trimming cost V 3 bases and J 7 bases, with 16 bases left between them. CDR3 sequence: CSASSPRAGEQYF. In DNA form, the CDR3 reads TGCAGTGCTAGCTCACCCCGGGCTGGGGAGCAGTACTTC.

This clonotype occurred many times. CDR3 DNA sequence: TGCAGTGCCGCCGGGACTAGAACTCGGGAGCTGTTTTTT. It yields the protein CSAAGTRTRELFF. This chain uses TRBV20-1 with TRBJ2-2; 8 positions match TRBD2. This CDR3 has 13 amino acids. The germline V gene has CDR1 DFQATT and CDR2 SNEGSKA (reference sequence). The V and J ends lost 6 bases and 9 bases, in that order; junction bases with no gene match: 9.

The chain carries TRBV2 and TRBJ2-7; 8 bases line up with TRBD1. The CDR3 runs to 13 residues. Germline trimming cut 8 bases from V and 2 bases from J; bases unmatched to any gene: 5. The V gene's germline CDR1 is SNHLY and CDR2 FYNNEI. The CDR3 loop is CASGRQGPYEQYF. DNA of the CDR3: TGTGCCAGCGGACGACAGGGGCCCTACGAGCAGTACTTC.

Written as DNA, the CDR3 is TGTGCCAGCAAAGAACAGTGGGATATAGACGGCAATCAGCCCCAGCATTTT. Its translation is CASKEQWDIDGNQPQHF. The chain carries TRBV6-2 or TRBV6-3 and TRBJ1-5; D is ambiguous. There are 17 residues in the CDR3. V dropped 7 bases and J dropped 2 bases, with 21 bases sitting between them. Germline V gene lookup returns CDR1 MNHEY and CDR2 SVGEGT.

This clonotype showed up just a few times. The V and J genes are TRBV28 and TRBJ2-3; D not certain. Germline CDR1 and CDR2: MDHEN and SYDVKM. The CDR3 contains 12 residues. Trimming left V 4 bases short and J 15 bases short, with 17 bases between. CDR3: CASSSPLLDLYF. The DNA of the CDR3 is TGTGCCAGCAGTTCCCCCCTTTTGGACCTATATTTT.

The V call is TRBV25-1, the J call TRBJ2-3; the match to TRBD1 covers 7 bases. The CDR3 spans 14 residues. The V segment lost 6 bases and the J segment 4 bases; nucleotides outside the gene matches: 7. Germline V gene lookup returns CDR1 MGHDK and CDR2 SYGVNS. The CDR3 loop is CASSDRVRSDTQYF. The CDR3 nucleotides are TGTGCCAGCAGCGACAGGGTTCGGTCAGATACGCAGTATTTT.

This clonotype came up many times. The V and J genes are TRBV5-1 and TRBJ1-4, with a possible D match to TRBD1 (5 bases). Per the germline V gene, CDR1 is SGHRS and CDR2 is YFSETQ. The CDR3 spans 17 residues. V shed 4 bases and J shed 2 bases, with 18 bases lying between them. The DNA for the CDR3 is TGCGCCAGCAGCACGGGGGTCTCCGGTGCGACTAATGAAAAACTGTTTTTT. It yields the protein CASSTGVSGATNEKLFF. Complete variable domain (other parts from reference TRBV5-1 and TRBJ1-4): KAGVTQTPRYLIKTRGQQVTLSCSPISGHRSVSWYQQTPGQGLQFLFEYFSETQRNKGNFPGRFSGRQFSNSRSEMNVSTLELGDSALYLCASSTGVSGATNEKLFFGSGTQLSVL.

This clonotype turned up a few times. The chain links TRBV5-1 to TRBJ2-5, with 10 bases matching TRBD1. Germline V gene sequence: CDR1 SGHRS, CDR2 YFSETQ. The V and J ends lost 6 bases and 4 bases, in that order; junction bases with no gene match: 12. The CDR3 extends over 16 amino acids. The CDR3, as DNA: TGCGCCAGCAACCCCTCCAGGACAGGGGGTGCAGAGACCCAGTACTTC. Protein product: CASNPSRTGGAETQYF.

The chain has TRBV10-3 and TRBJ2-1; the D is unclear. V was clipped by 8 bases and J by 8 bases, with 13 bases between them. Germline V lookup: CDR1 ENHRY, CDR2 SYGVKD. The length of the CDR3 is 12 residues. CDR3 nucleotide sequence: TGTGCCATCGGTTTGGGTGGGGATGAGCAGTTCTTC. This translates into CAIGLGGDEQFF.